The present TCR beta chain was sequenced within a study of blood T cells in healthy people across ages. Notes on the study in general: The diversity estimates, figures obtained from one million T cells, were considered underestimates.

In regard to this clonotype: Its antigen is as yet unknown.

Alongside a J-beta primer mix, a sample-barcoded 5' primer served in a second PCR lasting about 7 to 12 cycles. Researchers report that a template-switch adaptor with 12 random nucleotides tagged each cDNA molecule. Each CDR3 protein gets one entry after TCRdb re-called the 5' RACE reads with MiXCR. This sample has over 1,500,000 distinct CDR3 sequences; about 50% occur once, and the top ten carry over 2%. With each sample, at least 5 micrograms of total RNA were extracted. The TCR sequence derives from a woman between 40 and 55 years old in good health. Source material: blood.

CDR3 loop: CASSYKSENEKLFF. The CDR3 region has the DNA TGTGCCAGCAGTTACAAGTCAGAAAATGAAAAACTGTTTTTT. The chain combines TRBV6-5 with TRBJ1-4, with D uncertain. The CDR3 consists of 14 residues. The germline V gene has CDR1 MNHEY and CDR2 SVGAGI. The V and J ends lost 2 bases and 5 bases respectively, with 9 bases between them.